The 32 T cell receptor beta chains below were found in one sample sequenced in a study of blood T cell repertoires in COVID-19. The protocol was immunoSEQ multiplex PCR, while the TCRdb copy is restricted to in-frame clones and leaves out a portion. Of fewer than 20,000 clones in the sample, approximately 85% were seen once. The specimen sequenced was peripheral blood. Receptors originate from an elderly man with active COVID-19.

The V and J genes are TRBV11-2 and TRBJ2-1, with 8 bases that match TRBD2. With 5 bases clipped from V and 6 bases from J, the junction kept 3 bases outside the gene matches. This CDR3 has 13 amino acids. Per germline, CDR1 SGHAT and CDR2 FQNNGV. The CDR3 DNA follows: TGTGCCAGCAGCCCTAGCGGGCCCAATGAGCAGTTCTTC. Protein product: CASSPSGPNEQFF.

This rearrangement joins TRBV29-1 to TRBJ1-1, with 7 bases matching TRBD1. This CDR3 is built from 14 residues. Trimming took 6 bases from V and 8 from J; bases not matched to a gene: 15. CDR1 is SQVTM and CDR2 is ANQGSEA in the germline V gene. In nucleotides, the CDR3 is TGCAGCGTGGGAGGTGGACAGGCCGTTAAAGAAGCTTTCTTT. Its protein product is CSVGGGQAVKEAFF.

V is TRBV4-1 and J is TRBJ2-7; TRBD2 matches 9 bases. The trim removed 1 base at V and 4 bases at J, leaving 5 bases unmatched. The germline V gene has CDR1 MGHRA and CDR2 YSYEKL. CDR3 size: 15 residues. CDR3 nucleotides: TGCGCCAGCAGCCAAGCCTCTAGCGGGACTTACGAGCAGTACTTC. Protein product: CASSQASSGTYEQYF.

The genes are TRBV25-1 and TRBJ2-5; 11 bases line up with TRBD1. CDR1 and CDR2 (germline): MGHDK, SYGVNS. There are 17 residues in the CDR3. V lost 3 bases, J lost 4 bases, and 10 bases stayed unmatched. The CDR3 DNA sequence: TGTGCCAGCAGTGATCAAAGGACAGGGGGCGCGGGAGAGACCCAGTACTTC. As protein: CASSDQRTGGAGETQYF.

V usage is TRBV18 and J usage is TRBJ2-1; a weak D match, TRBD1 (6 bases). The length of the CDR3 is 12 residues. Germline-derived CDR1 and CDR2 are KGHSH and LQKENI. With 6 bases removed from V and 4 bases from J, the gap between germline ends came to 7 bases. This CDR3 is CASSGQYNEQFF. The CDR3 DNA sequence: TGTGCCAGCTCTGGACAGTACAATGAGCAGTTCTTC.

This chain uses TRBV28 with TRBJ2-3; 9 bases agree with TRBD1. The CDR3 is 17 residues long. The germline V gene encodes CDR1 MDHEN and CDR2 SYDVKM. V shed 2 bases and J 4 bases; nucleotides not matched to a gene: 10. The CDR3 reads CASSLLPGQGPPDTQYF. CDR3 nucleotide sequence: TGTGCCAGCAGTTTACTACCGGGACAGGGTCCCCCAGATACGCAGTATTTT.

CDR3 amino acids: CASLGGNTGELFF. The CDR3 DNA sequence: TGTGCCAGCCTCGGGGGGAACACCGGGGAGCTGTTTTTT. V is TRBV28 and J is TRBJ2-2; maybe TRBD2 (6 bases). The V gene lost 8 bases and the J gene lost 1 base, with 8 bases spanning the gap. The CDR3 length is 13 residues. CDR1 and CDR2 (germline): MDHEN, SYDVKM.

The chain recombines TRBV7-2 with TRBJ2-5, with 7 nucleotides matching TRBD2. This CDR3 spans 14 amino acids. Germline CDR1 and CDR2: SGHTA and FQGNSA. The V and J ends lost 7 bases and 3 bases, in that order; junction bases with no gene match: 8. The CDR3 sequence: CASTGMGGKETQYF. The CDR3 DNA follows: TGTGCCAGCACCGGGATGGGAGGGAAAGAGACCCAGTACTTC. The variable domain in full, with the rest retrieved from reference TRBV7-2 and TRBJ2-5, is GAGVSQSPSNKVTEKGKDVELRCDPISGHTALYWYRQSLGQGLEFLIYFQGNSAPDKSGLPSDRFSAERTGGSVSTLTIQRTQQEDSAVYLCASTGMGGKETQYFGPGTRLLVL.

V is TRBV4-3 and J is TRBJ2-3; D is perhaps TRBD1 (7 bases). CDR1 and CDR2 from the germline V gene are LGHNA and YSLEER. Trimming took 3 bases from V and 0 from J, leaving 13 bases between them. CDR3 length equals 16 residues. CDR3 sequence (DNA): TGCGCCAGCAGCCAGGAGGGGGCAGGGAGCACAGATACGCAGTATTTT. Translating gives CASSQEGAGSTDTQYF.

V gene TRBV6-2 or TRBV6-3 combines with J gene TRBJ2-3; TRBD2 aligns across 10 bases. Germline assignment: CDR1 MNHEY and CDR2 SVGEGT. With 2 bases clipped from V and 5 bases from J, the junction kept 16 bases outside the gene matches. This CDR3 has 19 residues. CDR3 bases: TGTGCCAGCAGTTACCCGACCGTCCCGGGACTAGCGTCCGTAGATACGCAGTATTTT. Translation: CASSYPTVPGLASVDTQYF.

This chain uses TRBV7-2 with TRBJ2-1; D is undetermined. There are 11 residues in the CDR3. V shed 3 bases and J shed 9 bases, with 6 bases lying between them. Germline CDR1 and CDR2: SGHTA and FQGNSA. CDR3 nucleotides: TGTGCCAGCAGCTTTCCTAGTGAGCAGTTCTTC. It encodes CASSFPSEQFF.

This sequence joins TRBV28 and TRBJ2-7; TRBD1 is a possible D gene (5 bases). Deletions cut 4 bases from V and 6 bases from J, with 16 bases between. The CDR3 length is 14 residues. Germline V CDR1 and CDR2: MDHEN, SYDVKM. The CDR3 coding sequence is TGTGCCAGCAGTTCCCAAGCTGTAGGGGTCGAGCAGTACTTC. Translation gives CASSSQAVGVEQYF.

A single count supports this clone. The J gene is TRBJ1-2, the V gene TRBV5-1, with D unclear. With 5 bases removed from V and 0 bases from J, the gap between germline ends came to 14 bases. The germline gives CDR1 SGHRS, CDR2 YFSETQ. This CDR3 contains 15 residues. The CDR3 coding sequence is TGCGCCAGCAGTGAGTCGGCCAGCGCTAACTATGGCTACACCTTC. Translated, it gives CASSESASANYGYTF.

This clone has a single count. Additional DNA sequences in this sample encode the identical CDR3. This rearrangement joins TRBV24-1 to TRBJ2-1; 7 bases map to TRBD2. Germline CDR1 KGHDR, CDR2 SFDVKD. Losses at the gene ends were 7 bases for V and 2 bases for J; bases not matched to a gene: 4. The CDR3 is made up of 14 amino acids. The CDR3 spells CATSASGTYNEQFF. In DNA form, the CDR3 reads TGTGCCACCAGCGCTAGCGGAACCTACAATGAGCAGTTCTTC.

The CDR3 loop reads CASRESGSYNEQFF. CDR3 coding DNA: TGTGCCAGCAGAGAAAGCGGAAGCTACAATGAGCAGTTCTTC. The chain recombines TRBV9 with TRBJ2-1, with D perhaps TRBD2 (5 bases). The CDR3 runs 14 residues. CDR1 and CDR2 (germline): SGDLS, YYNGEE. Trimming stripped 5 bases from V and 3 bases from J, with 12 bases between.

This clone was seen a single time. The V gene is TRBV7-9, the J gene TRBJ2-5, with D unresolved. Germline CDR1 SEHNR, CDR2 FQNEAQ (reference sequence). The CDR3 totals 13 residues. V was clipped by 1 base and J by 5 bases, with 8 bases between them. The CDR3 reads CASSLGPFETQYF. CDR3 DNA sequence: TGTGCCAGCAGCTTAGGGCCCTTTGAGACCCAGTACTTC.

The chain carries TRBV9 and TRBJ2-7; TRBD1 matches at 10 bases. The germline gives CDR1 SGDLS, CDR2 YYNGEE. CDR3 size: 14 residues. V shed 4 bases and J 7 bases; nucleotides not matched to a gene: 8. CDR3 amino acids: CASSPDRGRNEQYF. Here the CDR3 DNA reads TGTGCCAGCAGCCCAGACAGGGGGCGCAATGAGCAGTACTTC. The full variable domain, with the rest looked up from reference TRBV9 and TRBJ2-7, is DSGVTQTPKHLITATGQRVTLRCSPRSGDLSVYWYQQSLDQGLQFLIQYYNGEERAKGNILERFSAQQFPDLHSELNLSSLELGDSALYFCASSPDRGRNEQYFGPGTRLTVT.

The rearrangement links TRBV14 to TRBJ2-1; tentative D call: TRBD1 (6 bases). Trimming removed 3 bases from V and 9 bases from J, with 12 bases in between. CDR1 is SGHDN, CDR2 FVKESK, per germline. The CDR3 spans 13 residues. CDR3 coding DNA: TGTGCCAGCAGCCACAACAGGGTGACTGAGCAGTTCTTC. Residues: CASSHNRVTEQFF.

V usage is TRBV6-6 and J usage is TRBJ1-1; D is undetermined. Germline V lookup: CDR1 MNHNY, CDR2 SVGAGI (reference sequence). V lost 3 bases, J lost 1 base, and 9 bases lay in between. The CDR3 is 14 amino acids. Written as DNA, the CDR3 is TGTGCCAGCAGTTATGAGGGCGGGAACACTGAAGCTTTCTTT. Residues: CASSYEGGNTEAFF.

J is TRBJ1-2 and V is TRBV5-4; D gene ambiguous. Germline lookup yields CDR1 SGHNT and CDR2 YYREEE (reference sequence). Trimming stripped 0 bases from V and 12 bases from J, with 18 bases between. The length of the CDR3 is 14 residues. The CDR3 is CASSLVGVRELHTF. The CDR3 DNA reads TGTGCCAGCAGCTTGGTCGGGGTTAGGGAGTTACACACCTTC.

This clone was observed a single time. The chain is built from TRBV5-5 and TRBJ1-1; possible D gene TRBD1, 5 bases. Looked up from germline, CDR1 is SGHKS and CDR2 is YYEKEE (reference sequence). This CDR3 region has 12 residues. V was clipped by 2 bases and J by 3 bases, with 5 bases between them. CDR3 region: CASSFRDTEAFF. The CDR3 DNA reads TGTGCCAGCAGCTTCAGGGACACTGAAGCTTTCTTT.

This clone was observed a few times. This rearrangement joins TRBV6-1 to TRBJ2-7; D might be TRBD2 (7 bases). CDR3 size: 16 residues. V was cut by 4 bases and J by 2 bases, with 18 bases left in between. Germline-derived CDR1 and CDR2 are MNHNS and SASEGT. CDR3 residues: CASSGLGGAATYEQYF. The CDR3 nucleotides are TGTGCCAGCAGTGGCCTTGGGGGGGCCGCTACCTACGAGCAGTACTTC.

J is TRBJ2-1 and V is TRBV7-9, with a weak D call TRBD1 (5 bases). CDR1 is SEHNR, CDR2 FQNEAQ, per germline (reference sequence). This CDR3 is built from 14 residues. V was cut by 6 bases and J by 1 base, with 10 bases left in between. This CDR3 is CASSPKGSYNEQFF. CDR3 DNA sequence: TGTGCCAGCAGTCCGAAGGGGTCCTACAATGAGCAGTTCTTC. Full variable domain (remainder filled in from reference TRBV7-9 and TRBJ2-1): DTGVSQNPRHKITKRGQNVTFRCDPISEHNRLYWYRQTLGQGPEFLTYFQNEAQLEKSRLLSDRFSAERPKGSFSTLEIQRTEQGDSAMYLCASSPKGSYNEQFFGPGTRLTVL.

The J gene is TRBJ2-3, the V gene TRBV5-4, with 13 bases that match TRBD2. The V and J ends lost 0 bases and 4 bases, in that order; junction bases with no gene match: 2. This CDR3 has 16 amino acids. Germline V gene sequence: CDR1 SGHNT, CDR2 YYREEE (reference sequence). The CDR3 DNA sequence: TGTGCCAGCAGCTTGGGGACTAGCGGGAGTCCAGATACGCAGTATTTT. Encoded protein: CASSLGTSGSPDTQYF.

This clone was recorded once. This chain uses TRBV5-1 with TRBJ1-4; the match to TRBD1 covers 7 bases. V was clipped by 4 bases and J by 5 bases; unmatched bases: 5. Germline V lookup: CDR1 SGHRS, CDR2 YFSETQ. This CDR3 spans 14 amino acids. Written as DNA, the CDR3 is TGCGCCAGCAGCGCGGGACAGAGCAATGAAAAACTGTTTTTT. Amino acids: CASSAGQSNEKLFF. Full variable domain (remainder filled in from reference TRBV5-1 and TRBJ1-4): KAGVTQTPRYLIKTRGQQVTLSCSPISGHRSVSWYQQTPGQGLQFLFEYFSETQRNKGNFPGRFSGRQFSNSRSEMNVSTLELGDSALYLCASSAGQSNEKLFFGSGTQLSVL.

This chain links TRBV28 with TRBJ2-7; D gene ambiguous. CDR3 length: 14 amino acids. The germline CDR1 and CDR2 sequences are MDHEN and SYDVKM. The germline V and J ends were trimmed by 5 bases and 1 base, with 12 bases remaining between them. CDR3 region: CASSPSSTSYEQYF. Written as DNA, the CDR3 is TGTGCCAGCAGTCCAAGTAGTACTTCCTACGAGCAGTACTTC.

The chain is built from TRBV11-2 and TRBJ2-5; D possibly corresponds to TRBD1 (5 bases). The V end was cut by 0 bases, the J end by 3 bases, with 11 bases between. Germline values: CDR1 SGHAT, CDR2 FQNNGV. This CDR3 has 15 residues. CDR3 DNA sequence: TGTGCCAGCAGCTTAGATGCCGACAGCAAAGAGACCCAGTACTTC. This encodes CASSLDADSKETQYF. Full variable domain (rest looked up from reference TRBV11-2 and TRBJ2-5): EAGVAQSPRYKIIEKRQSVAFWCNPISGHATLYWYQQILGQGPKLLIQFQNNGVVDDSQLPKDRFSAERLKGVDSTLKIQPAKLEDSAVYLCASSLDADSKETQYFGPGTRLLVL.

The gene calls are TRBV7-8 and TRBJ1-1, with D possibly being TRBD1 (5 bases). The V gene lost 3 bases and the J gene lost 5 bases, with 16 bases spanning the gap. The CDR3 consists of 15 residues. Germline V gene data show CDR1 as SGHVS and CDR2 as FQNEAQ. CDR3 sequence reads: CASSFGGSWGTEAFF. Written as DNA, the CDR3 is TGTGCCAGCAGCTTCGGGGGGAGTTGGGGGACTGAAGCTTTCTTT.

The CDR3: CAWSDGTGGNQPQHF. The CDR3 nucleotides are TGTGCCTGGAGCGACGGGACAGGCGGCAATCAGCCCCAGCATTTT. The chain recombines TRBV30 with TRBJ1-5; 8 bases match TRBD1. J lost 2 bases, V lost 3 bases, and 6 bases had no gene match. Germline lookup yields CDR1 GTSNPN and CDR2 SVGIG (reference sequence). The CDR3 runs to 15 residues.

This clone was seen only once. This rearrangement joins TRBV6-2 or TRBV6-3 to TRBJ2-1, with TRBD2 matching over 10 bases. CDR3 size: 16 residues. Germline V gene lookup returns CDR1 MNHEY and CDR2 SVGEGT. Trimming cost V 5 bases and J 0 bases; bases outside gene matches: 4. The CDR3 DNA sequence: TGTGCCAGCAGTCCCTGGACTAGCGGCTCCTACAATGAGCAGTTCTTC. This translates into CASSPWTSGSYNEQFF.

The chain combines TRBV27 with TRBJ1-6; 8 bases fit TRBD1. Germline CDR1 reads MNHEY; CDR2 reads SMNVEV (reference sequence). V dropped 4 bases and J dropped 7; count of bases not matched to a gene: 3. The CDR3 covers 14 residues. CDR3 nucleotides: TGTGCCAGCAGTTCGGACAGGGTGAATTCACCCCTCCACTTT. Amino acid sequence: CASSSDRVNSPLHF.

The chain's CDR3 is CASSFLDSYEQYF. CDR3 nucleotides: TGTGCCAGCAGTTTTCTTGACAGCTACGAGCAGTACTTC. The V call is TRBV27, the J call TRBJ2-7; possible D gene TRBD1, 5 bases. The CDR3 is made up of 13 amino acids. The V and J ends lost 3 bases and 3 bases respectively, with 9 bases between them. From germline, CDR1 is MNHEY and CDR2 SMNVEV (reference sequence).